The 27 T cell receptor beta chains below were found in one sample sequenced in a study of T cells in localized non-small cell lung cancer. TCRdb's copy holds only in-frame clones and misses some; the assay was immunoSEQ multiplex PCR. The sample yields 50,000 to 75,000 clones, 70% to 90% seen once. This specimen consisted of peripheral blood, obtained before any cancer treatment. The receptors were sampled from a man aged 35-69 years with stage I squamous cell lung carcinoma.

This clone was observed many times. V gene TRBV13 combines with J gene TRBJ2-1, with 11 nucleotides matching TRBD2. Germline values: CDR1 PRHDT, CDR2 FYEKMQ (reference sequence). The CDR3 runs to 17 residues. V was pared by 4 bases and J by 0 bases, with 5 bases of the junction left unmatched. CDR3 sequence (DNA): TGTGCCAGCAGCTGGCTAGCGGGAGGTAGCTCCTACAATGAGCAGTTCTTC. This translates into CASSWLAGGSSYNEQFF.

J is TRBJ2-1 and V is TRBV11-2; D unresolved. Trimming removed 4 bases at V and 0 bases at J, with 10 bases between. The CDR3 runs 15 residues. Germline CDR1 is SGHAT and CDR2 is FQNNGV. CDR3 bases: TGTGCCAGCAGCTCTCCAAGGAGCTCCTACAATGAGCAGTTCTTC. Amino acid sequence: CASSSPRSSYNEQFF. The full variable domain, its missing parts supplied by reference TRBV11-2 and TRBJ2-1, is EAGVAQSPRYKIIEKRQSVAFWCNPISGHATLYWYQQILGQGPKLLIQFQNNGVVDDSQLPKDRFSAERLKGVDSTLKIQPAKLEDSAVYLCASSSPRSSYNEQFFGPGTRLTVL.

The rearrangement links TRBV6-5 to TRBJ1-1, with D possibly matching TRBD1 (5 bases). V lost 0 bases and J lost 6, with 11 bases in between. Germline lookup yields CDR1 MNHEY and CDR2 SVGAGI. CDR3 length: 14 amino acids. The CDR3, as DNA: TGTGCCAGCAGTTACTCGAGGGGAGGCGCTGAAGCTTTCTTT. Translating gives CASSYSRGGAEAFF.

The chain joins TRBV11-2 to TRBJ2-5, with D possibly being TRBD2 (6 bases). Trimming pared 5 bases from V and 5 bases from J, leaving 15 bases between. Germline values: CDR1 SGHAT, CDR2 FQNNGV. The CDR3 runs to 14 residues. The CDR3 DNA sequence: TGTGCCAGCAGCGCGGGACCGTCATGGGAGACCCAGTACTTC. It translates to CASSAGPSWETQYF.

In nucleotides, the CDR3 is TGTGCCAGCAGCCGTCCGTGGCCCACCAAAGAGACCCAGTACTTC. It yields the protein CASSRPWPTKETQYF. The V and J genes are TRBV28 and TRBJ2-5; D unclear. Trimming took 6 bases from V and 3 from J, leaving 17 bases between them. The CDR3 is 15 residues long. The V gene's germline CDR1 is MDHEN and CDR2 SYDVKM.

This clone showed up just a few times. This chain uses TRBV7-9 with TRBJ2-7; 9 bases map to TRBD1. The germline gives CDR1 SEHNR, CDR2 FQNEAQ (reference sequence). The CDR3 spans 12 residues. V shed 5 bases, J shed 5 bases, and the junction held 1 base outside the gene matches. CDR3 residues: CASSRQGDEQYF. CDR3 nucleotide sequence: TGTGCCAGCAGCCGACAGGGGGACGAGCAGTACTTC. Full variable domain (remainder filled in from reference TRBV7-9 and TRBJ2-7): DTGVSQNPRHKITKRGQNVTFRCDPISEHNRLYWYRQTLGQGPEFLTYFQNEAQLEKSRLLSDRFSAERPKGSFSTLEIQRTEQGDSAMYLCASSRQGDEQYFGPGTRLTVT.

This chain joins TRBV6-5 and TRBJ2-7; 7 bases match TRBD2. After removal of 5 bases from V and 2 bases from J, the junction contained 6 bases not matched to a gene. Germline CDR1 and CDR2: MNHEY and SVGAGI. CDR3 size: 14 residues. CDR3 sequence (DNA): TGTGCCAGCAGTCCCACTAGCGTAGCCTACGAGCAGTACTTC. This gives the protein CASSPTSVAYEQYF.

The chain carries TRBV2 and TRBJ1-2, with TRBD1 as a possible D gene (6 bases). The V gene lost 8 bases and the J gene lost 2 bases, with 15 bases spanning the gap. Germline values: CDR1 SNHLY, CDR2 FYNNEI. CDR3 length: 14 amino acids. Here the CDR3 reads CASFRGGKNYGYTF. Here the CDR3 DNA reads TGTGCCAGCTTCCGCGGGGGCAAAAACTATGGCTACACCTTC.

V is TRBV7-3 and J is TRBJ2-7; 14 nucleotides align to TRBD2. CDR1 and CDR2 from the germline V gene are SGHTA and FQGTGA. The V segment lost 5 bases and the J segment 7 bases; nucleotides outside the gene matches: 4. The CDR3 has 14 amino acids. This CDR3 reads CASSVGLAGGEQYF. CDR3 bases: TGTGCCAGCAGCGTCGGACTAGCGGGAGGAGAGCAGTACTTC. Together with reference TRBV7-3 and TRBJ2-7, the CDR3 gives the full variable domain: GAGVSQTPSNKVTEKGKYVELRCDPISGHTALYWYRQSLGQGPEFLIYFQGTGAADDSGLPNDRFFAVRPEGSVSTLKIQRTERGDSAVYLCASSVGLAGGEQYFGPGTRLTVT.

The V call is TRBV2, the J call TRBJ2-2; D gene uncertain. The CDR3 loop spans 14 amino acids. V gave up 2 bases and J gave up 12 bases, with 16 bases separating them. From germline, CDR1 is SNHLY and CDR2 FYNNEI. CDR3 region: CASSELWIATQLFF. The CDR3 DNA follows: TGTGCCAGCAGTGAACTGTGGATTGCCACTCAGCTGTTTTTT.

This clone has just a few counts. This chain links TRBV10-2 with TRBJ1-5, with no clear D. Germline values: CDR1 WSHSY, CDR2 SAAADI. This CDR3 is 14 amino acids long. V was pared by 2 bases and J by 4 bases, with 9 bases between. The CDR3 protein is CASSENGSNQPQHF. The CDR3 DNA is TGCGCCAGCAGTGAGAACGGGTCGAATCAGCCCCAGCATTTT.

The chain joins TRBV5-6 to TRBJ1-5; maybe TRBD1 (6 bases). This CDR3 comprises 16 residues. In germline, CDR1 is SGHDT, CDR2 YYEEEE. Trimming removed 4 bases at V and 1 base at J, with 15 bases between. Here the CDR3 reads CASSARTGASNQPQHF. The CDR3 DNA is TGTGCCAGCAGCGCCCGAACGGGGGCGAGCAATCAGCCCCAGCATTTT.

The V call is TRBV7-9, the J call TRBJ2-5, with D perhaps TRBD1 (6 bases). V was shortened by 4 bases and J by 5 bases, with 11 bases between the two germline ends. The germline V gene has CDR1 SEHNR and CDR2 FQNEAQ (reference sequence). The CDR3 is 13 amino acids. CDR3 region: CASSSGVRETQYF. The CDR3 DNA follows: TGTGCCAGCAGCTCAGGGGTTCGGGAGACCCAGTACTTC.

The rearrangement joins TRBV5-1 to TRBJ2-7, with 10 bases matching TRBD2. The CDR3 extends over 15 amino acids. J was trimmed by 1 base and V by 5 bases; bases with no gene match: 6. Germline CDR1 is SGHRS and CDR2 is YFSETQ. In nucleotides, the CDR3 is TGCGCCAGCAGAATCTCAGCGGGAGGGTCCTACGAGCAGTACTTC. Its protein is CASRISAGGSYEQYF.

J is TRBJ1-2 and V is TRBV5-4; D gene uncertain. V was trimmed by 0 bases and J by 8 bases, leaving 11 bases between them. This CDR3 is built from 13 residues. Germline-derived CDR1 and CDR2 are SGHNT and YYREEE (reference sequence). The CDR3 is CASSLVPKFGYTF. The DNA for the CDR3 is TGTGCCAGCAGCTTGGTTCCGAAATTCGGCTACACCTTC.

The rearrangement links TRBV11-3 to TRBJ2-6; D not resolved. In germline, CDR1 is SGHNT, CDR2 YENEEA. The length of the CDR3 is 18 residues. With 5 bases removed from V and 5 bases from J, the gap between germline ends came to 22 bases. The CDR3 DNA sequence: TGTGCCAGCAGCCATAACGTATCTCGACAAAGTCGGGCCAACGTCCTGACTTTC. Translated, it gives CASSHNVSRQSRANVLTF.

The J gene is TRBJ2-7, the V gene TRBV27, with TRBD1 as a possible D gene (6 bases). The V end was cut by 6 bases, the J end by 1 base, with 13 bases between. The germline gives CDR1 MNHEY, CDR2 SMNVEV (reference sequence). This CDR3 is built from 14 residues. CDR3 in DNA: TGTGCCAGCAGCTTCGTCGGACAGTCCTACGAGCAGTACTTC. Translation: CASSFVGQSYEQYF.

This clone has only one observation. The V and J genes are TRBV29-1 and TRBJ2-5; no reliable D call. Trimming stripped 6 bases from V and 5 bases from J, with 19 bases between. Germline lookup yields CDR1 SQVTM and CDR2 ANQGSEA. This CDR3 comprises 14 residues. In DNA, the CDR3 is TGCAGCGTGGCCCCCGAACTGGCGTGGGAGACCCAGTACTTC. This codes for CSVAPELAWETQYF.

V is TRBV2 and J is TRBJ2-2, with D perhaps matching TRBD1 (5 bases). This CDR3 contains 15 residues. In germline, CDR1 is SNHLY, CDR2 FYNNEI. V was clipped by 6 bases and J by 0 bases, with 11 bases between them. Here the CDR3 DNA reads TGTGCCAGCAGCCCTGGACACCCGAACACCGGGGAGCTGTTTTTT. Translation: CASSPGHPNTGELFF.

The V and J genes are TRBV4-3 and TRBJ2-3; 9 bases are shared with TRBD1. After removal of 1 base from V and 4 bases from J, the junction contained 3 bases not matched to a gene. This CDR3 region has 15 residues. Germline V gene sequence: CDR1 LGHNA, CDR2 YSLEER. This chain's CDR3 is CASSQVGQGADTQYF. The DNA for the CDR3 is TGCGCCAGCAGCCAAGTGGGACAGGGTGCAGATACGCAGTATTTT.

This clone is classed as medium-sized. In DNA form, the CDR3 reads TGTGCCAGCAGCCTCGACGTGGTGTCTGGGGCCAACGTCCTGACTTTC. Its protein is CASSLDVVSGANVLTF. The chain carries TRBV7-3 and TRBJ2-6; D is ambiguous. The germline CDR1 and CDR2 sequences are SGHTA and FQGTGA. This CDR3 spans 16 amino acids. Trimming cost V 5 bases and J 1 base, with 12 bases left between them.

This chain links TRBV5-4 with TRBJ2-7; maybe TRBD2 (5 bases). Germline V gene sequence: CDR1 SGHNT, CDR2 YYREEE (reference sequence). The CDR3 totals 16 residues. Trimming removed 1 base from V and 3 bases from J, with 17 bases in between. The DNA of the CDR3 is TGTGCCAGCAGCTTGTTTAGTGGGAGTGATGACTACGAGCAGTACTTC. Protein product: CASSLFSGSDDYEQYF.

The chain employs TRBV7-2 and TRBJ1-4; possibly TRBD1 for D (5 bases). CDR1 SGHTA and CDR2 FQGNSA come from the germline V gene. This CDR3 is 16 amino acids long. Trimming took off 3 bases at V and 8 bases at J, with 19 bases between the two ends. CDR3 loop: CASSLMGGRSGEKLFF. The CDR3 DNA reads TGTGCCAGCAGCTTGATGGGGGGACGAAGCGGAGAAAAACTGTTTTTT.

CDR3 protein: CAIQAGTGFHEQFF. DNA of the CDR3: TGTGCTATTCAGGCGGGGACAGGGTTCCATGAGCAGTTCTTC. V gene TRBV7-7 combines with J gene TRBJ2-1, with 9 positions matching TRBD1. The germline gives CDR1 SSHAT, CDR2 FNYEAQ (reference sequence). This CDR3 is 14 amino acids long.

This clone was recorded a few times. This chain connects TRBV25-1 to TRBJ2-3; D unclear. Looked up from germline, CDR1 is MGHDK and CDR2 is SYGVNS. This CDR3 is 16 amino acids long. Trimming shortened V by 3 bases and J by 6 bases, and 19 bases separated the two germline ends. In DNA form, the CDR3 reads TGTGCCAGCAGTGATCCCCAGCCGGGTAAGAGGGATACGCAGTATTTT. It specifies CASSDPQPGKRDTQYF.

This clone showed up just a few times. The gene calls are TRBV4-3 and TRBJ1-2; D not resolved. CDR3 length: 16 residues. Between the trimmed V and J ends, which lost 4 bases and 2 bases, there was a span of 17 bases. The germline gives CDR1 LGHNA, CDR2 YSLEER. The chain's CDR3 is CASSRVYSIGNYGYTF. The DNA for the CDR3 is TGCGCCAGCAGCCGAGTTTACAGCATTGGGAACTATGGCTACACCTTC.

V is TRBV7-9 and J is TRBJ1-3; 9 bases are shared with TRBD1. The CDR3 covers 17 residues. Trimming cost V 5 bases and J 0 bases; bases outside gene matches: 8. The germline V gene has CDR1 SEHNR and CDR2 FQNEAQ (reference sequence). This CDR3 reads CASSPGQGSISGNTIYF. CDR3 sequence (DNA): TGTGCCAGCAGCCCCGGACAGGGGAGCATCTCTGGAAACACCATATATTTT.